The T cell receptor beta chain described here comes from a study of CD8 T cells in Susac syndrome (dated by TCRdb to between 2018 and 2021). About the investigation overall: The study used repertoire sequencing to test whether antigen drove CD8+ T cell activation and differentiation in Susac syndrome. The clonality of the CD8+ T cell repertoire was compared across 12 healthy donors, roughly 14 Susac syndrome patients and roughly 16 multiple sclerosis patients. The paper as a whole reports these results and caveats: The study acknowledged that relatively few individuals were included in the TCR sequencing and HLA analysis.

As concerns this clonotype: Its antigen is not yet known. Qualities for individual bases were not recorded, and no much larger clone is one base off.

High-throughput TCR beta sequencing profiled peripheral blood CD8+ and CD4+ T cells from healthy donors, Susac syndrome patients and multiple sclerosis patients. Healthy donors were age- and sex-matched controls. CD8+ TEMRA cells were enriched by FACS, while bulk CD8+ and CD4+ T cells were purified by magnetic negative isolation. Blood was drawn into EDTA tubes, processed within 24 hours, and PBMCs were isolated by density gradient centrifugation. PBMCs destined for TCR sequencing were cryopreserved in liquid nitrogen and later thawed in a 37 °C water bath. The sorted or isolated CD4+, CD8+ and CD8+ TEMRA cells reached a purity of at least 90%. RNA was extracted using the RNeasy kit, and about 0.5 to 1 ug of the RNA was reverse transcribed with random hexamers. The immunoSEQ multiplex PCR assay, which covers 54 Vbeta and 13 Jbeta segments, was used to amplify TCR beta CDR3 regions. Bias from PCR amplification was corrected by using a synthetic template baseline for primer optimization and for computational correction. In the paper's pipeline: Reads were annotated to V, D and J genes per IMGT and analyzed with immunoSEQ Analyzer, keeping only productive sequences. Clonality was computed as one minus Shannon entropy normalized by log2 of the number of productive unique sequences. Public and private clones were assessed among the 100 most prevalent clones of each patient and control. A clone was defined as Susac-specific if it was absent from the healthy and MS cohorts, from 950 to 1,300 published viral clones and from other ImmuneACCESS disease sequences. TCRdb ran its own pipeline on the public reads, namely fastp trimming at Q25 and MiXCR clone calling, and kept in-frame beta chains. Every CDR3 protein is listed once, alongside the most common genes and DNA of its rows. Here the V and J calls rest on TCRdb's processing, not on the authors' analysis. The sample yields approximately 75,000 distinct CDR3 sequences; more than 85% were counted once. Clones ranked in the top ten supply 0.24% of the sample.

This receptor was identified in a human donor in good health. The sequenced material came from CD8+ T cells from PBMCs.

The CDR3 sequence is CASSSPGRVTDTQYF. The bases are TGTGCCAGCAGCTCCCCAGGGCGGGTTACAGATACGCAGTATTTT. This chain joins TRBV7-2 to TRBJ2-3; the D gene is possibly TRBD1 or TRBD2, with 5 bases matching each. The CDR3 measures 15 amino acids from cysteine to phenylalanine. Only the CDR3 part of the read is kept: 45 bases, read in frame from the first base. Taken from the germline V gene, the CDR1 and CDR2 loops are SGHTA and FQGNSA. The V and J ends are trimmed by 4 bases and 3 bases, leaving 14 bases between them.